This TCR beta chain was sequenced during a study of T-cell memory formation after mild COVID-19. Study at large: For the most part, TCR clusters were specific to one donor.

Study-level findings and limits: Detection of some responders pre-infection suggested pre-existing cross-reactive memory T cells participated. Clones that contracted from day 15 to 85 were balanced CD4/CD8, while later expanders leaned CD4+.

This CDR3 is built from 16 residues. V was clipped by 1 base and J by 5 bases; unmatched bases: 8. CDR1 LNHNV and CDR2 YYDKDF come from the germline V gene (reference sequence). Libraries for TCRalpha and TCRbeta carried sample barcodes and unique molecular identifiers via 5'RACE. MiXCR, run by TCRdb on the 5' RACE reads, gives a single entry per CDR3 protein. The data contain over 500,000 distinct CDR3 sequences, around a sixth of them singletons. Concerning this clonotype itself: Its antigen is still unknown.

Sequencing was carried out using PBMCs or a T cell subset sorted from them (not recorded which). The source of this sequence is an adult woman who had mild COVID-19 (a few samples of this study predate the infection). Cell type and time point are not known. The chain joins TRBV15 to TRBJ1-2; 9 nucleotides line up with TRBD1. DNA for the CDR3: TGTGCCACCAGCAGAGCGGGACAGGGAATATGGTATGGCTACACCTTC. Amino acids: CATSRAGQGIWYGYTF. The full variable domain, rest sourced from reference TRBV15 and TRBJ1-2, is DAMVIQNPRYQVTQFGKPVTLSCSQTLNHNVMYWYQQKSSQAPKLLFHYYDKDFNNEADTPDNFQSRRPNTSFCFLDIRSPGLGDTAMYLCATSRAGQGIWYGYTFGSGTRLTVV.